This T cell receptor (beta chain) came from a study of blood T cells in healthy people across ages. Study conclusions and caveats: Measured against age, TCR beta diversity per million T cells decreased in a roughly linear manner. No one knew whether donors had CMV, which possibly confounded expanded clonotype changes.

Donors were systemically healthy Caucasian individuals from Russia aged roughly 6 to 95 years. With respect to this clonotype: The antigen is unknown.

Then a second PCR, running roughly 7 to 11 cycles, was carried out with a sample-barcoded 5' primer and a J-beta primer mix. One entry per CDR3 protein, called by TCRdb with MiXCR from the 5' RACE reads. Of just over 800,000 distinct CDR3 sequences detected, approximately 65% appear once; the ten largest clones hold 25% to 35%. This clonotype was sampled from a man aged 25-45 years in good health. Sequences were obtained from blood.

CDR3 in amino acids: CASSVDNSSGANVLTF. Written as DNA, the CDR3 is TGTGCCAGCAGCGTAGACAACAGCTCTGGGGCCAACGTCCTGACTTTC. This sequence joins TRBV9 and TRBJ2-6; D is undetermined. The ends were cut back, 0 bases at V and 0 bases at J, with 7 bases in the middle. This CDR3 contains 16 residues. Looked up from germline, CDR1 is SGDLS and CDR2 is YYNGEE.